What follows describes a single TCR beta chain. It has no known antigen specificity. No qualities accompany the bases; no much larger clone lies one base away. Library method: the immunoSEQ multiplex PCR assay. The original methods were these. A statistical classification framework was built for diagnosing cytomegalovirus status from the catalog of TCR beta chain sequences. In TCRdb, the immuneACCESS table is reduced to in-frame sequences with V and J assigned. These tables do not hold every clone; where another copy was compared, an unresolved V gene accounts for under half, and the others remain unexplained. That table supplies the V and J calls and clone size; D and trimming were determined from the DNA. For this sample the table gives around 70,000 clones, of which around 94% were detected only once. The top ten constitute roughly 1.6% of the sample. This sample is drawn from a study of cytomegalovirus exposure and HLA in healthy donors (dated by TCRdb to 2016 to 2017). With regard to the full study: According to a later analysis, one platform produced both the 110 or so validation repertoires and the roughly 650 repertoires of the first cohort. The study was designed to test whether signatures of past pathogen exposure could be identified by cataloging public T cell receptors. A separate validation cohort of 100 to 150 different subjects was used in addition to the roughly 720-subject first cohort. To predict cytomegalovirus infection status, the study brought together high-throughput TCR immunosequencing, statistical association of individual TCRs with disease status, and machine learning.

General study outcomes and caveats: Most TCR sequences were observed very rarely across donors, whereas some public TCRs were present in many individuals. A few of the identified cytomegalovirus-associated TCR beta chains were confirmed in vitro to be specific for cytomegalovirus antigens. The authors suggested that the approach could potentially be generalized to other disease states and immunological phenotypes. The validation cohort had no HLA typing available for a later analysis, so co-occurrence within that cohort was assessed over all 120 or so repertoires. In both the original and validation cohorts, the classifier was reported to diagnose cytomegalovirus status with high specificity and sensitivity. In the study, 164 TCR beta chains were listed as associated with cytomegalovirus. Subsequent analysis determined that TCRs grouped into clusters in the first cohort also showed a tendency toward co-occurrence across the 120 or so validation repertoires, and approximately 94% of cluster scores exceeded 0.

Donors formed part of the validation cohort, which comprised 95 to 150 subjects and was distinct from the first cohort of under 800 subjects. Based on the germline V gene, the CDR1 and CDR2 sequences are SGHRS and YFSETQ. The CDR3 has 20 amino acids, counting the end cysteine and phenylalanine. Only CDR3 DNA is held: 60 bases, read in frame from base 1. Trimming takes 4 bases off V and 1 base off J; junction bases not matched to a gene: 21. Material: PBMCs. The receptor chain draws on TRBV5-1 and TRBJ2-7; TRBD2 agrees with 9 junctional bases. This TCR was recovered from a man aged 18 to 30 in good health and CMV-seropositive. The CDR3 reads CASSKEGTITAGGLSYEQYF. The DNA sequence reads TGCGCCAGCAGCAAGGAGGGGACAATAACAGCGGGAGGACTATCCTACGAGCAGTACTTC.